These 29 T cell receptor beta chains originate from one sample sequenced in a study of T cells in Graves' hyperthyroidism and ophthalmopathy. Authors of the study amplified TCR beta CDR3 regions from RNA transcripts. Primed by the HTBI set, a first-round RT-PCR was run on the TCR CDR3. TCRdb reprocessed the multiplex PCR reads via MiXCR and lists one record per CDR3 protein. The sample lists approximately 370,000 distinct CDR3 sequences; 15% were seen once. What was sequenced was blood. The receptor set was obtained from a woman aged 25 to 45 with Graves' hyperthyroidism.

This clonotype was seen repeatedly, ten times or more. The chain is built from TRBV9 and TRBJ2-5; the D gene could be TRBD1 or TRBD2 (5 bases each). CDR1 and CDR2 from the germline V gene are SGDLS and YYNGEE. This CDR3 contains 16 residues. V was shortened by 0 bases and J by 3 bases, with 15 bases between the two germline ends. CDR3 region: CASSVDPGRAEETQYF. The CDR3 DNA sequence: TGTGCCAGCAGCGTAGATCCAGGGCGGGCCGAAGAGACCCAGTACTTC.

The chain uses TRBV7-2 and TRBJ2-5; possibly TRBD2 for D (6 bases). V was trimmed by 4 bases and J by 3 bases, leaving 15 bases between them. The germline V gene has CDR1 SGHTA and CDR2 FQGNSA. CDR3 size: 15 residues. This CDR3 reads CASSSHGGGEETQYF. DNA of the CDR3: TGTGCCAGCAGCTCGCACGGCGGAGGGGAAGAGACCCAGTACTTC.

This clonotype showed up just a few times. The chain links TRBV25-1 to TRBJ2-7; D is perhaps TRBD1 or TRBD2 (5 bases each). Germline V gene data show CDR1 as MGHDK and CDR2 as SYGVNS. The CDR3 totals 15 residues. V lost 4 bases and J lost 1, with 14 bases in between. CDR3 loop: CASSAVGRQSYEQYF. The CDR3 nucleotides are TGTGCCAGCAGTGCTGTGGGACGCCAATCCTACGAGCAGTACTTC.

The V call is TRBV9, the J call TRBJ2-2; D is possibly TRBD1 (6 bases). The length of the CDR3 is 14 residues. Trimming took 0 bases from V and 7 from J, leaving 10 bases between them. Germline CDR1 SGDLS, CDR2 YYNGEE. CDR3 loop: CASSVEWGLGELFF. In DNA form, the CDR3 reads TGTGCCAGCAGCGTAGAGTGGGGGCTCGGGGAGCTGTTTTTT.

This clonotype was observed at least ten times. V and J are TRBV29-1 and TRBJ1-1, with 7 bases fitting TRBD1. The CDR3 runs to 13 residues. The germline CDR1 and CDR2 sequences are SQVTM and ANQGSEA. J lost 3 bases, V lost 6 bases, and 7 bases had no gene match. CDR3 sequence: CSVLGQYYTEAFF. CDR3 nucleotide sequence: TGCAGCGTCCTGGGACAGTACTACACTGAAGCTTTCTTT.

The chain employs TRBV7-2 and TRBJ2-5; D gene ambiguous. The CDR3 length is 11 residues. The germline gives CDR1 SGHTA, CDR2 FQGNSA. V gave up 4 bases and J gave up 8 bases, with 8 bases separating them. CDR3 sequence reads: CASSSLLTQYF. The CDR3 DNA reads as TGTGCCAGCAGCTCACTCTTAACCCAGTACTTC.

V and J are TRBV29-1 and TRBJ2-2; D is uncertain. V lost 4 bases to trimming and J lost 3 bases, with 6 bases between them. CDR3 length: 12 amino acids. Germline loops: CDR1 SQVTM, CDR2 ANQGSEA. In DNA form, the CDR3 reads TGCAGCGTTGGAGCCTACACCGGGGAGCTGTTTTTT. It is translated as CSVGAYTGELFF.

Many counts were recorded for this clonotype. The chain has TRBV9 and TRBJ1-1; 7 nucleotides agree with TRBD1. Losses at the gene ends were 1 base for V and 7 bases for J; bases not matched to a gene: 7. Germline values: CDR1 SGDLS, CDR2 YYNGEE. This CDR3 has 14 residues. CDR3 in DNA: TGTGCCAGCAGCGTATTAGGCGGGACAGATGAAGCTTTCTTT. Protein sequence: CASSVLGGTDEAFF.

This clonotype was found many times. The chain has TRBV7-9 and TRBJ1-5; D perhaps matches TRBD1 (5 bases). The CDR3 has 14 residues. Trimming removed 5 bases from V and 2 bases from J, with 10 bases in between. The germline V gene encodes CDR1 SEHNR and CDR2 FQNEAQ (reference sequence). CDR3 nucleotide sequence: TGTGCCAGCAGCCTCCCGACAGGCAATCAGCCCCAGCATTTT. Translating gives CASSLPTGNQPQHF.

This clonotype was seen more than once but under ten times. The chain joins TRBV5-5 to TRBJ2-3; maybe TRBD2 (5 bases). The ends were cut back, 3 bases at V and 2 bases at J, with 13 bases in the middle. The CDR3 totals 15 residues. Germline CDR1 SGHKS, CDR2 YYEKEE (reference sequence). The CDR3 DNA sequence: TGTGCCAGCAGCTGGTACGGACTCAACACAGATACGCAGTATTTT. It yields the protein CASSWYGLNTDTQYF. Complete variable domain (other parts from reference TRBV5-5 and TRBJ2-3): DAGVTQSPTHLIKTRGQQVTLRCSPISGHKSVSWYQQVLGQGPQFIFQYYEKEERGRGNFPDRFSARQFPNYSSELNVNALLLGDSALYLCASSWYGLNTDTQYFGPGTRLTVL.

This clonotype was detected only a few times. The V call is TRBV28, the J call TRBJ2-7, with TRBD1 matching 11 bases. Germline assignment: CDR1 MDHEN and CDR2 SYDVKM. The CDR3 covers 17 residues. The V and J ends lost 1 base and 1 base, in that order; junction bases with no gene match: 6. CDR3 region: CASSLFVGQGVSYEQYF. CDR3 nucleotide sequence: TGTGCCAGCAGTTTATTTGTGGGACAGGGGGTTTCCTACGAGCAGTACTTC. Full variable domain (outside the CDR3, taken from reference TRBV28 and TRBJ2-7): DVKVTQSSRYLVKRTGEKVFLECVQDMDHENMFWYRQDPGLGLRLIYFSYDVKMKEKGDIPEGYSVSREKKERFSLILESASTNQTSMYLCASSLFVGQGVSYEQYFGPGTRLTVT.

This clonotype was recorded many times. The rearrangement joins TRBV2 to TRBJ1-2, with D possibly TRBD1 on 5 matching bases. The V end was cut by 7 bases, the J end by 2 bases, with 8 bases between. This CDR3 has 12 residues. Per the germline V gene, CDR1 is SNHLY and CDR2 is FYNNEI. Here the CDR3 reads CASTRENYGYTF. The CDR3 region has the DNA TGTGCCAGCACCAGGGAGAACTATGGCTACACCTTC. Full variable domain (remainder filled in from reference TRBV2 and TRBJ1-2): EPEVTQTPSHQVTQMGQEVILRCVPISNHLYFYWYRQILGQKVEFLVSFYNNEISEKSEIFDDQFSVERPDGSNFTLKIRSTKLEDSAMYFCASTRENYGYTFGSGTRLTVV.

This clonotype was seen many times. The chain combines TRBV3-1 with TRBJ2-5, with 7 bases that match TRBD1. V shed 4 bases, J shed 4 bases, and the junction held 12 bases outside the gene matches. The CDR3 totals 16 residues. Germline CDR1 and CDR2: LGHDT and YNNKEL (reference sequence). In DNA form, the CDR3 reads TGTGCCAGCAGCCGCACCCGACAGGGCGGTGCAGAGACCCAGTACTTC. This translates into CASSRTRQGGAETQYF.

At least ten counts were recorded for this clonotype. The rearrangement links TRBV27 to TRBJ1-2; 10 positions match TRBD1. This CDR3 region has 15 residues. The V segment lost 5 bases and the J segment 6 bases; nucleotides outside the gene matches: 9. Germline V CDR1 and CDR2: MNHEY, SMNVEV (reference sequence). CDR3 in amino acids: CASSPQTGQGNGYTF. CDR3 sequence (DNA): TGTGCCAGCAGTCCGCAAACGGGACAGGGGAATGGCTACACCTTC.

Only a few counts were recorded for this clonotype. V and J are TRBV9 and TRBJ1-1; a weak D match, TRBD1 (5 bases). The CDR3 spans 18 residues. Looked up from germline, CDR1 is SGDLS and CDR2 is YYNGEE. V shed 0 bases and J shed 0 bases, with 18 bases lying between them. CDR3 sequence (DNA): TGTGCCAGCAGCGTAGCCCAGGGACTGTCCCACATGAACACTGAAGCTTTCTTT. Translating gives CASSVAQGLSHMNTEAFF.

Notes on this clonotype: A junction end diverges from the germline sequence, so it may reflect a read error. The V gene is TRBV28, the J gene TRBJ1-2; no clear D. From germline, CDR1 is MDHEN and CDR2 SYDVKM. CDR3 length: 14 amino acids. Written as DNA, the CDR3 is TGTGCCAGCAGTTTGAAACGGCCGTTCTATGCCTACACCTTC. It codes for CASSLKRPFYAYTF.

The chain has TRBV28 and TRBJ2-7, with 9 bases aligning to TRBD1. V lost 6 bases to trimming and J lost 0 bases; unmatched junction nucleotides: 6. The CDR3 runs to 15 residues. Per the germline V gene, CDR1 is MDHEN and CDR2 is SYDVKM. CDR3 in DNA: TGTGCCAGCAGGCCGAACAGGGGGCGCTCCTACGAGCAGTACTTC. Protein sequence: CASRPNRGRSYEQYF.

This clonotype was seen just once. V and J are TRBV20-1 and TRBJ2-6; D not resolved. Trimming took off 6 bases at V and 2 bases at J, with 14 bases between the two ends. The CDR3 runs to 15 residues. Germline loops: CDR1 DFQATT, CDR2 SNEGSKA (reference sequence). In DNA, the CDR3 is TGCAGTGCGAACCGTCCCGCGGCTGGGGCCAACGTCCTGACTTTC. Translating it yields CSANRPAAGANVLTF.

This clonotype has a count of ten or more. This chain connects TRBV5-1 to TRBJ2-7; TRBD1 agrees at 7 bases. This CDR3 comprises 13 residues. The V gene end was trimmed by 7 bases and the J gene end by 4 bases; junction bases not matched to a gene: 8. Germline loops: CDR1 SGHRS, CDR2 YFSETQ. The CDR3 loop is CASRRDRHYEQYF. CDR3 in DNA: TGCGCCAGCCGCCGGGACAGACATTACGAGCAGTACTTC.

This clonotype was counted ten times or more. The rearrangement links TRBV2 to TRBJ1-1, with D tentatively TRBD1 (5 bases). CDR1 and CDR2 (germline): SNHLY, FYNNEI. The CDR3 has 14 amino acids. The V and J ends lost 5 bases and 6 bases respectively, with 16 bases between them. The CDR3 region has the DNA TGTGCCAGCAGTACACCAGGGCACAATCCTGAAGCTTTCTTT. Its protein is CASSTPGHNPEAFF.

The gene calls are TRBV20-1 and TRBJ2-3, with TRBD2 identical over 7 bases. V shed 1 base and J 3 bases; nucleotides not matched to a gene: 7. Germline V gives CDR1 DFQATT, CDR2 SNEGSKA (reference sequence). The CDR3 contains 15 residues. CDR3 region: CSARANGRNTDTQYF. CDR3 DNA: TGCAGTGCTAGAGCAAACGGGAGGAATACAGATACGCAGTATTTT.

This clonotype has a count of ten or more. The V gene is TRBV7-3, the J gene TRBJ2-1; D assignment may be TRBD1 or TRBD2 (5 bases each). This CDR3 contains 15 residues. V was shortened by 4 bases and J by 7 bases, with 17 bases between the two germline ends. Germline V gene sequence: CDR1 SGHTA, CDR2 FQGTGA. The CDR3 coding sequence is TGTGCCAGCAGCTCCTTGGGGGAGTTTGGGAATGAGCAGTTCTTC. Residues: CASSSLGEFGNEQFF.

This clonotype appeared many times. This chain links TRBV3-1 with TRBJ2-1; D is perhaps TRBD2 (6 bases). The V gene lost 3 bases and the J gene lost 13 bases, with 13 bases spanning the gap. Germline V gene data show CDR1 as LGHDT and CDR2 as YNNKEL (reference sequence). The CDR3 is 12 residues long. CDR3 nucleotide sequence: TGTGCCAGCAGCCAGACGGGGGTTGAACAGTTCTTC. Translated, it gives CASSQTGVEQFF.

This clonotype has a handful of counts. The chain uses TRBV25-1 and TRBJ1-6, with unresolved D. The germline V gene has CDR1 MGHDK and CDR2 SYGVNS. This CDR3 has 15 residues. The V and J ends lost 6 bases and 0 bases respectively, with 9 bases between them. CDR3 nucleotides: TGTGCCAGCAGGGACGGCGGCTCCTATAATTCACCCCTCCACTTT. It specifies CASRDGGSYNSPLHF.

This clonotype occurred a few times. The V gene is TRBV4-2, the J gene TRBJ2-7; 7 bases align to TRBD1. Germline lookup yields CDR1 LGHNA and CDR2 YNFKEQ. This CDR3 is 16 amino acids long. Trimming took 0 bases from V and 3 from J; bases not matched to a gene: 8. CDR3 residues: CASSQDRTGANYEQYF. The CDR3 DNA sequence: TGTGCCAGCAGCCAAGATCGAACAGGGGCGAACTACGAGCAGTACTTC.

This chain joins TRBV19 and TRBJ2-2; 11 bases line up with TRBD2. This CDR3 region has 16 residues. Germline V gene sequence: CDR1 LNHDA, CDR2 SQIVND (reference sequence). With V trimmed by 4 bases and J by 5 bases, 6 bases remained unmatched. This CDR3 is CASSTTSGSPTGELFF. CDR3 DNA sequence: TGTGCCAGTAGTACAACTAGCGGGAGTCCGACCGGGGAGCTGTTTTTT.

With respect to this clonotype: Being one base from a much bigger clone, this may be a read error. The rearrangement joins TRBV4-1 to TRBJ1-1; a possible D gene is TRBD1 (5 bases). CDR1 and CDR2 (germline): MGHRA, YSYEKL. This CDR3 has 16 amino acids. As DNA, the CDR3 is TGCGCCAGCAGCCAAGATTTAGGGACGGGGAACACTGAAGCTCTCTTT. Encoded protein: CASSQDLGTGNTEALF.

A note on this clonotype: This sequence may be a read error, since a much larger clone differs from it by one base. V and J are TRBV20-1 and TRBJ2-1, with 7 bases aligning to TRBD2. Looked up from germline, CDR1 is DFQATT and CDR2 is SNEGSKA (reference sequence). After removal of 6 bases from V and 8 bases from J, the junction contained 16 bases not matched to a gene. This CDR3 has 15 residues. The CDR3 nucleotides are TGCAGTGCGAACGCAGGAGTGGGAGGGGCCCATGAGCAGTTCTTC. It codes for CSANAGVGGAHEQFF.

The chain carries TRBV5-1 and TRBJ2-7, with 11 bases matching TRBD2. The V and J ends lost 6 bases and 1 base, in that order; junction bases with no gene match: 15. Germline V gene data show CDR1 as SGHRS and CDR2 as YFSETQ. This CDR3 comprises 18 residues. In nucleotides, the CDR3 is TGCGCCAGCACTTCCGGACAGGGGAGACTAGCGGGATCCTACGAGCAGTACTTC. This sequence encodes CASTSGQGRLAGSYEQYF.